These 20 T cell receptor beta chains share one sample of origin, sequenced in a study of shared clonotypes between healthy human individuals (dated by TCRdb to the early 2020s). CD8 naive samples were CD45RO-negative cells positively selected for CCR7, giving a CD45RA+CCR7+ population that excluded TemRA cells. The protocol used for the library was the immunoSEQ multiplex PCR assay. The table was pulled from immuneACCESS by TCRdb, which kept in-frame rearrangements only. Such tables lose some clones; where checked, under half of the loss comes from unresolved V genes, and the rest has no known cause. The sample table records about 600,000 clones; more than 95% of these occur just once. 0.3% of the sample belongs to the ten largest clones. The sequenced sample was naive CD8+ T cells sorted from blood. This specimen's cell subset or site label, interpreted: CD45RA+CCR7+. Every receptor here comes from a man aged 30 to 39 in good health.

To note about this clone: Other DNA sequences in the sample encode the same CDR3. The rearrangement joins TRBV27 to TRBJ2-3; no reliable D call. The CDR3 runs 12 residues. CDR1 is MNHEY and CDR2 is SMNVEV in the germline V gene (reference sequence). V lost 6 bases and J 2 bases, leaving 6 bases between the germline ends. The CDR3 here is CASSPSTDTQYF. CDR3 DNA sequence: TGTGCCAGCAGCCCGTCCACAGATACGCAGTATTTT.

The chain links TRBV18 to TRBJ2-5; 8 bases are a match to TRBD2. The ends lost 6 bases at V and 5 bases at J; junction bases unmatched: 11. CDR3 length equals 15 residues. The V gene's germline CDR1 is KGHSH and CDR2 LQKENI. DNA of the CDR3: TGTGCCAGCTCTCGACTAGCGTTGGTCGGGGAGACCCAGTACTTC. Its translation: CASSRLALVGETQYF.

This clone was seen just once. The chain has TRBV7-9 and TRBJ2-3; TRBD1 matches at 7 bases. Looked up from germline, CDR1 is SEHNR and CDR2 is FQNEAQ (reference sequence). The CDR3 length is 14 residues. The trim removed 11 bases at V and 2 bases at J, leaving 10 bases unmatched. The CDR3 spells CAGITTGNTDTQYF. CDR3 DNA sequence: TGTGCCGGAATAACGACAGGGAACACAGATACGCAGTATTTT.

The J gene is TRBJ2-5, the V gene TRBV29-1, with 7 bases fitting TRBD2. Per the germline V gene, CDR1 is SQVTM and CDR2 is ANQGSEA. The CDR3 is made up of 11 amino acids. CDR3 sequence reads: CGGEDQETQYF. The CDR3 bases are TGCGGGGGGGAAGACCAAGAGACCCAGTACTTC.

The chain links TRBV27 to TRBJ2-7; D unresolved. Deletions cut 6 bases from V and 4 bases from J, with 13 bases between. Germline V lookup: CDR1 MNHEY, CDR2 SMNVEV (reference sequence). CDR3 length: 13 residues. The CDR3 reads CASSPSRLYEQYF. The CDR3 DNA reads TGTGCCAGCAGCCCCTCCCGATTATACGAGCAGTACTTC.

This clone occurred once. This rearrangement joins TRBV7-2 to TRBJ1-1; 12 nucleotides agree with TRBD1. The CDR3 contains 18 residues. The germline CDR1 and CDR2 sequences are SGHTA and FQGNSA. The ends lost 2 bases at V and 1 base at J; junction bases unmatched: 8. In DNA, the CDR3 is TGTGCCAGCAGCTTAACACGGGGACAGGGGGCCTGGAACACTGAAGCTTTCTTT. Translated, it gives CASSLTRGQGAWNTEAFF.

The V call is TRBV13, the J call TRBJ2-3; 7 bases are a match to TRBD1. The CDR3 spans 15 residues. V lost 5 bases, J lost 0 bases, and 5 bases stayed unmatched. Germline CDR1 reads PRHDT; CDR2 reads FYEKMQ (reference sequence). CDR3 residues: CASSNRDSSTDTQYF. CDR3 nucleotide sequence: TGTGCCAGCAGCAACCGGGACAGCAGCACAGATACGCAGTATTTT.

The rearrangement joins TRBV5-4 to TRBJ2-3, with 11 bases that match TRBD2. The V gene end was trimmed by 4 bases and the J gene end by 2 bases; junction bases not matched to a gene: 3. CDR3 size: 15 residues. The V gene's germline CDR1 is SGHNT and CDR2 YYREEE (reference sequence). The CDR3 here is CASSPGLADTDTQYF. The CDR3 DNA sequence: TGTGCCAGCAGCCCGGGACTAGCGGACACAGATACGCAGTATTTT.

This clone has just one count. The rearrangement joins TRBV27 to TRBJ2-7; TRBD2 matches at 14 bases. Germline loops: CDR1 MNHEY, CDR2 SMNVEV (reference sequence). The CDR3 loop spans 14 amino acids. J was trimmed by 8 bases and V by 5 bases; bases with no gene match: 5. The CDR3: CASSPGLAGGQQYF. CDR3 DNA sequence: TGTGCCAGCAGTCCCGGACTAGCGGGAGGCCAGCAGTACTTC.

This clone occurred once. This chain links TRBV19 with TRBJ2-5; TRBD2 is a possible D gene (6 bases). The CDR3 totals 13 residues. Trimming took off 3 bases at V and 4 bases at J, with 9 bases between the two ends. Germline V gene sequence: CDR1 LNHDA, CDR2 SQIVND (reference sequence). The CDR3 loop is CASSIQGGETQYF. The CDR3 DNA is TGTGCCAGTAGTATTCAGGGAGGAGAGACCCAGTACTTC.

Remarks on this clone: The identical CDR3 is also encoded by other nucleotide sequences in the sample. The gene calls are TRBV7-2 and TRBJ2-3; D remains ambiguous. Trimming left V 1 base short and J 3 bases short, with 2 bases between. The CDR3 is 12 amino acids. The germline V gene has CDR1 SGHTA and CDR2 FQGNSA. The CDR3 coding sequence is TGTGCCAGCAGCTTAGGTACAGATACGCAGTATTTT. Translated, it gives CASSLGTDTQYF.

The gene calls are TRBV29-1 and TRBJ2-7; TRBD2 aligns across 9 bases. CDR3 length equals 15 residues. The germline V gene has CDR1 SQVTM and CDR2 ANQGSEA. The V segment lost 0 bases and the J segment 4 bases; nucleotides outside the gene matches: 7. CDR3 nucleotides: TGCAGCGTTGAAGATCGGGTTAGCGGGAGTTACGAGCAGTACTTC. The encoded protein is CSVEDRVSGSYEQYF.

V and J are TRBV6-1 and TRBJ2-6; D gene unclear. From germline, CDR1 is MNHNS and CDR2 SASEGT. V was pared by 3 bases and J by 4 bases, with 22 bases between. The CDR3 contains 19 residues. The CDR3 sequence is CASSEPFSAEERGANVLTF. CDR3 in DNA: TGTGCCAGCAGTGAGCCGTTTTCGGCGGAAGAGAGGGGGGCCAACGTCCTGACTTTC.

This clone was recorded once. The chain couples TRBV6-1 to TRBJ1-2, with D perhaps matching TRBD1 (6 bases). Per the germline V gene, CDR1 is MNHNS and CDR2 is SASEGT. This CDR3 is built from 13 residues. V dropped 5 bases and J dropped 6 bases, with 13 bases sitting between them. CDR3: CASSRQEIDGYTF. DNA for the CDR3: TGTGCCAGCAGTCGACAGGAAATTGATGGCTACACCTTC.

The chain uses TRBV6-5 and TRBJ2-7, with no clear D. Germline V gene data show CDR1 as MNHEY and CDR2 as SVGAGI. Trimming shortened V by 0 bases and J by 2 bases, and 8 bases separated the two germline ends. CDR3 size: 14 residues. The CDR3 region has the DNA TGTGCCAGCAGTTACTCTTCTAACGCCTACGAGCAGTACTTC. Translating gives CASSYSSNAYEQYF.

V and J are TRBV18 and TRBJ1-4; perhaps TRBD1 as D (5 bases). The germline V gene has CDR1 KGHSH and CDR2 LQKENI. This CDR3 comprises 15 residues. V shed 5 bases and J shed 8 bases, with 18 bases lying between them. The CDR3 spells CASSSPWKRGEKLFF. CDR3 DNA: TGTGCCAGCTCATCCCCCTGGAAACGGGGGGAAAAACTGTTTTTT.

This chain connects TRBV5-6 to TRBJ2-7; D is possibly TRBD2 (5 bases). Trimming pared 2 bases from V and 5 bases from J, leaving 20 bases between. The V gene's germline CDR1 is SGHDT and CDR2 YYEEEE. CDR3 length: 16 residues. CDR3 DNA sequence: TGTGCCAGCAGCTTTGGGTCGCGAGGGCTCCTCGACGAGCAGTACTTC. Translated, it gives CASSFGSRGLLDEQYF.

V and J are TRBV19 and TRBJ2-7; D perhaps matches TRBD2 (5 bases). CDR1 and CDR2 (germline): LNHDA, SQIVND (reference sequence). CDR3 length: 14 residues. Trimming stripped 2 bases from V and 2 bases from J, with 10 bases between. CDR3 coding DNA: TGTGCCAGTAGTATATACAGCGGCCCCTACGAGCAGTACTTC. Translation gives CASSIYSGPYEQYF.

This chain joins TRBV11-3 and TRBJ2-5; 11 positions match TRBD2. CDR3 length: 16 residues. Unmatched junction bases numbered 11, after V lost 5 bases and J lost 6 bases. Germline loops: CDR1 SGHNT, CDR2 YENEEA. The CDR3 DNA reads TGTGCCAGCAGCCCTCTAGCGGGGGGATTGTTAAAGACCCAGTACTTC. It specifies CASSPLAGGLLKTQYF.

The rearrangement joins TRBV28 to TRBJ2-3; D unresolved. CDR1 MDHEN and CDR2 SYDVKM come from the germline V gene. CDR3 length: 12 amino acids. V lost 0 bases to trimming and J lost 4 bases, with 2 bases between them. Written as DNA, the CDR3 is TGTGCCAGCAGTTTATGGGCAGATACGCAGTATTTT. Amino acid sequence: CASSLWADTQYF.